One sample yielded the 32 T cell receptor beta chains listed below, sequenced in a study of CXCR3-negative and CXCR3-positive naive CD8 T cells. The method, 5' RACE with UMI labels, was used to prepare the TRB cDNA libraries. TCRdb derives one entry per CDR3 protein from the 5' RACE reads, leaving out DNA. Here the sample table reports 150,000 or so distinct CDR3 sequences. The sequenced sample consisted of naive CXCR3- CD8+ T cells from blood. The subset denotes: CD45RO-CCR7+CD27+CD95- naive CD8+ T cells lacking CXCR3 (TNR3-). These receptors were collected from a human donor in good health. Some clones in this sample may be carry-over from other donors' samples.

V is TRBV20-1 and J is TRBJ2-1; TCRdb's D call, TRBD2, is unchecked because there is no DNA. The CDR3 consists of 15 residues. Germline V CDR1 and CDR2: DFQATT, SNEGSKA (reference sequence). CDR3 residues: CSARDPASVYNEQFF.

J is TRBJ1-1 and V is TRBV29-1. The CDR3 sequence is 14 residues long. Germline V gives CDR1 SQVTM, CDR2 ANQGSEA. CDR3 amino acids: CSFLGSELNTEAFF.

The V and J genes are TRBV4-1 and TRBJ2-5; the TRBD1 assignment by TCRdb is unverifiable without DNA. In germline, CDR1 is MGHRA, CDR2 YSYEKL. The CDR3 length is 17 residues. CDR3 protein: CASSQDGATGVRETQYF.

The chain recombines TRBV20-1 with TRBJ1-5; the D call of TRBD1 rests on TCRdb alone, since no DNA is present to check it. Germline CDR1 reads DFQATT; CDR2 reads SNEGSKA (reference sequence). The CDR3 totals 13 residues. CDR3 loop: CSASGKDYQPQHF.

This rearrangement joins TRBV6-5 to TRBJ2-7. The CDR3 consists of 14 residues. The V gene's germline CDR1 is MNHEY and CDR2 SVGAGI. This CDR3 is CASSYSGEIYEQYF.

The rearrangement uses TRBV29-1 and TRBJ2-7. This CDR3 is 11 amino acids long. Germline CDR1 reads SQVTM; CDR2 reads ANQGSEA. The CDR3 reads CSVVKSYEQYF.

This chain connects TRBV6-5 to TRBJ2-1; TCRdb reports TRBD2, a call that lacks DNA to check it against. The germline V gene encodes CDR1 MNHEY and CDR2 SVGAGI. The CDR3 sequence is 16 residues long. The CDR3 sequence: CASSYLAGGLFHEQFF.

This CDR3 reads CASSGGTAEETQYF. The chain uses TRBV9 and TRBJ2-5; TCRdb's assignment of TRBD1 cannot be checked, as there is no DNA. Looked up from germline, CDR1 is SGDLS and CDR2 is YYNGEE. The CDR3 is 14 residues long.

J is TRBJ2-5 and V is TRBV4-1. Germline CDR1 reads MGHRA; CDR2 reads YSYEKL. This CDR3 comprises 13 residues. This CDR3 is CASSQEGFETQYF.

The chain links TRBV5-1 to TRBJ2-7; without DNA, the TCRdb call of TRBD1 cannot be checked. CDR3 length equals 14 residues. Germline assignment: CDR1 SGHRS and CDR2 YFSETQ. The CDR3: CASSSGTGEIEQYF.

The J gene is TRBJ2-7, the V gene TRBV20-1; TCRdb selects TRBD1, and the lack of DNA leaves this call unchecked. The CDR3 is made up of 13 amino acids. CDR1 and CDR2 (germline): DFQATT, SNEGSKA (reference sequence). CDR3: CSASGRGPYEQYF.

The chain has TRBV25-1 and TRBJ2-7; there is no DNA to check the TCRdb D call of TRBD1. The germline gives CDR1 MGHDK, CDR2 SYGVNS. The CDR3 spans 17 residues. CDR3 sequence: CASSEYSRDKSSYEQYF.

The genes are TRBV7-8 and TRBJ1-4; TCRdb selects TRBD1, and the lack of DNA leaves this call unchecked. Germline-derived CDR1 and CDR2 are SGHVS and FQNEAQ. This CDR3 has 16 residues. CDR3 sequence reads: CASSLAPGTSNEKLFF.

This chain links TRBV29-1 with TRBJ1-2. CDR1 and CDR2 from the germline V gene are SQVTM and ANQGSEA. This CDR3 spans 14 amino acids. CDR3 amino acids: CSVEDGRRGYGYTF.

The V gene is TRBV28, the J gene TRBJ2-3. The CDR3 is made up of 12 amino acids. Germline CDR1 reads MDHEN; CDR2 reads SYDVKM. The CDR3 sequence is CGSGSHTDTQYF.

The V and J genes are TRBV20-1 and TRBJ2-7; TCRdb outputs TRBD2, but without DNA this stays unchecked. The CDR3 contains 15 residues. Germline-derived CDR1 and CDR2 are DFQATT and SNEGSKA (reference sequence). Here the CDR3 reads CSARDPGTSGNEQYF.

This rearrangement joins TRBV7-6 to TRBJ1-1; the D gene TCRdb calls, TRBD1, cannot be checked with no DNA. CDR3 size: 14 residues. The germline gives CDR1 SGHVS, CDR2 FNYEAQ. The CDR3: CASRTGGSNTEAFF.

The gene calls are TRBV7-6 and TRBJ1-1; TCRdb indicates TRBD1, and absent DNA this call remains unverified. CDR3 size: 13 residues. Germline V lookup: CDR1 SGHVS, CDR2 FNYEAQ. The CDR3 is CASSFGSPTEAFF.

The gene calls are TRBV14 and TRBJ2-1. Per germline, CDR1 SGHDN and CDR2 FVKESK. The CDR3 runs 11 residues. The CDR3 spells CASSNYNEQFF. The entire variable domain, with the rest obtained from reference TRBV14 and TRBJ2-1, is as follows: EAGVTQFPSHSVIEKGQTVTLRCDPISGHDNLYWYRRVMGKEIKFLLHFVKESKQDESGMPNNRFLAERTGGTYSTLKVQPAELEDSGVYFCASSNYNEQFFGPGTRLTVL.

The V and J genes are TRBV5-5 and TRBJ2-7; the TRBD2 assignment by TCRdb is unverifiable without DNA. The length of the CDR3 is 16 residues. CDR1 is SGHKS and CDR2 is YYEKEE in the germline V gene (reference sequence). The CDR3 sequence is CASSFASGMRAYEQYF.

The rearrangement joins TRBV19 to TRBJ1-2; there is no DNA to check the TCRdb D call of TRBD1. CDR3 length equals 20 residues. Germline V gene sequence: CDR1 LNHDA, CDR2 SQIVND (reference sequence). This CDR3 reads CASSITSPGGRTPLYYGYTF.

The gene calls are TRBV5-1 and TRBJ2-7; TCRdb's assignment of TRBD1 cannot be checked, as there is no DNA. Germline V gives CDR1 SGHRS, CDR2 YFSETQ. This CDR3 is 15 amino acids long. CDR3 loop: CASSEYGTGRYEQYF.

The chain employs TRBV7-9 and TRBJ1-1. Germline-derived CDR1 and CDR2 are SEHNR and FQNEAQ (reference sequence). The CDR3 is 13 residues long. The CDR3 sequence is CASSLVGTPEAFF.

The chain combines TRBV2 with TRBJ2-1; the TRBD2 assignment by TCRdb is unverifiable without DNA. Germline-derived CDR1 and CDR2 are SNHLY and FYNNEI. The CDR3 runs 15 residues. The chain's CDR3 is CASSEPTGGPDEQFF.

This chain connects TRBV6-1 to TRBJ1-1. The V gene's germline CDR1 is MNHNS and CDR2 SASEGT. There are 16 residues in the CDR3. CDR3 protein: CASSLASGGEDTEAFF.

The chain carries TRBV12-3 or TRBV12-4 and TRBJ1-1; without DNA, the TCRdb call of TRBD1 cannot be checked. CDR3 length: 15 residues. The CDR3 here is CASSPDRVYGTEAFF.

The chain is built from TRBV6-4 and TRBJ2-7; TCRdb proposes TRBD1, but this gene call is untestable without DNA. Per germline, CDR1 MRHNA and CDR2 SNTAGT. There are 19 residues in the CDR3. The CDR3 spells CASSVNRTGEGILPHEQYF.

V and J are TRBV28 and TRBJ1-4; TCRdb's D gene call, TRBD1, goes unchecked for lack of DNA. The germline gives CDR1 MDHEN, CDR2 SYDVKM. The CDR3 consists of 17 residues. CDR3 protein: CASSRGTGPEPNEKLFF.

This sequence joins TRBV12-3 or TRBV12-4 and TRBJ2-7; TCRdb's D call, TRBD1, is unchecked because there is no DNA. The CDR3 has 15 residues. The CDR3 here is CASSLDGTEAYEQYF.

The rearrangement joins TRBV12-3 or TRBV12-4 to TRBJ1-4; TCRdb selects TRBD1, and the lack of DNA leaves this call unchecked. The CDR3 runs to 16 residues. CDR3 sequence: CASSPSQWGNGEKLFF.

V usage is TRBV6-4 and J usage is TRBJ2-5; the TCRdb call, TRBD1, lacks DNA for checking. This CDR3 has 16 amino acids. Germline assignment: CDR1 MRHNA and CDR2 SNTAGT. The CDR3 region is CASSEYGGGTQETQYF.

V is TRBV7-9 and J is TRBJ2-4; TCRdb outputs TRBD2, but without DNA this stays unchecked. CDR3 length equals 17 residues. Per germline, CDR1 SEHNR and CDR2 FQNEAQ (reference sequence). CDR3 sequence: CASSSSSSGAQKNIQYF.